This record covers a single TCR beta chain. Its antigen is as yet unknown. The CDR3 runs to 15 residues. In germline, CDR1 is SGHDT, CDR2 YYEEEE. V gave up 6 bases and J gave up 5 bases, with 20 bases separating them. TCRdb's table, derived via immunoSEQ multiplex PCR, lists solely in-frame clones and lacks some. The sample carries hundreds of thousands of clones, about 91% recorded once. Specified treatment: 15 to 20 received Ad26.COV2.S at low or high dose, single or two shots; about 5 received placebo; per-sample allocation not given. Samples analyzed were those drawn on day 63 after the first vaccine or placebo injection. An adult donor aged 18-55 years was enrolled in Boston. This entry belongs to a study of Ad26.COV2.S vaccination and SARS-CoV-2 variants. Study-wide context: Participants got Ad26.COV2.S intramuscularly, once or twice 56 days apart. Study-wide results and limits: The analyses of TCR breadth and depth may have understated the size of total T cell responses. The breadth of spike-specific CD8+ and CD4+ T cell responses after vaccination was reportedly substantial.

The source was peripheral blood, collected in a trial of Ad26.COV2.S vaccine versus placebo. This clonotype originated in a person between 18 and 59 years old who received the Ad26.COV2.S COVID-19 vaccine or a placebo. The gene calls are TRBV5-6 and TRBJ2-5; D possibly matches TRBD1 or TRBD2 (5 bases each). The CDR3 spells CASTRTWGTGETQYF. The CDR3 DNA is TGTGCCAGCACCCGGACTTGGGGGACGGGGGAGACCCAGTACTTC.